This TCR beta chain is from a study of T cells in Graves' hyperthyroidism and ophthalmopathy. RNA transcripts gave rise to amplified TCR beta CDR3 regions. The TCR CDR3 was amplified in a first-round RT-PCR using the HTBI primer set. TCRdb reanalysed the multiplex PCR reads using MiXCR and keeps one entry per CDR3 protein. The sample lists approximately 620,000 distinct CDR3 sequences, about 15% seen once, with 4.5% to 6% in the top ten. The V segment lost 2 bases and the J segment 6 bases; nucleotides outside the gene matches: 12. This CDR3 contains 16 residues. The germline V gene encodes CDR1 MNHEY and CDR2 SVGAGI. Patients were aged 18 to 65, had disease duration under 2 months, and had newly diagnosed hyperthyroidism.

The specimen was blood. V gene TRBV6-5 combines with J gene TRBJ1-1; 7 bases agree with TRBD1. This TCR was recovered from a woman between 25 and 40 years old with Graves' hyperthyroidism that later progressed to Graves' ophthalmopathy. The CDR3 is CASSYDPGDSGSEAFF. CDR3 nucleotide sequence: TGTGCCAGCAGTTACGATCCCGGGGACAGCGGCTCTGAAGCTTTCTTT.